Each of the 2 T cell receptor beta chains below was sequenced from the same sample in a study of shared clonotypes between healthy human individuals. Method: immunoSEQ multiplex PCR; TCRdb's copy keeps in-frame clones and lacks some. The sample yields millions of clones, roughly 94% seen once. Sequencing used naive CD4+ T cells sorted from blood. Specified subset: CD45RA+ positively selected. Every receptor here comes from a man between 18 and 29 years old in good health.

V is TRBV5-1 and J is TRBJ2-7; 8 bases are a match to TRBD2. This CDR3 is 16 amino acids long. Germline CDR1 SGHRS, CDR2 YFSETQ. The V segment lost 2 bases and the J segment 0 bases; nucleotides outside the gene matches: 7. In DNA form, the CDR3 reads TGCGCCAGCAGCTTCGGTCTACTAGCGGACTCCTACGAGCAGTACTTC. It specifies CASSFGLLADSYEQYF.

The CDR3 bases are TGTGCCAGCAGCTTAGCCCCGGCCCCTCGTAGGCACAATGAGCAGTTCTTC. Encoded protein: CASSLAPAPRRHNEQFF. V usage is TRBV7-9 and J usage is TRBJ2-1, with D unresolved. This CDR3 comprises 17 residues. The germline CDR1 and CDR2 sequences are SEHNR and FQNEAQ (reference sequence). V was clipped by 0 bases and J by 5 bases, with 17 bases between them.